A single sample gave rise to the 9 T cell receptor beta chains below, sequenced in a study of type 1 regulatory T cells. TCRdb used MiXCR to reprocess the reads, holding one entry per CDR3 protein. The repertoire holds 80,000 to 100,000 distinct CDR3 sequences, with 25% to 40% as singletons. Sequenced material: CD4+ T cells, either the whole sample or a sorted fraction (not recorded which). Source of these receptors: a human donor in good health.

The sample holds a few counts of this clonotype. The chain joins TRBV20-1 to TRBJ2-7; D not resolved. The CDR3 has 13 amino acids. V lost 1 base and J 2 bases, leaving 9 bases between the germline ends. Germline CDR1 reads DFQATT; CDR2 reads SNEGSKA (reference sequence). Here the CDR3 reads CSARASVAYEQYF. Here the CDR3 DNA reads TGCAGTGCTAGAGCGAGCGTGGCCTACGAGCAGTACTTC.

A few counts support this clonotype. The CDR3: CASSSPGGLSAGELFF. The CDR3 DNA sequence: TGTGCCAGCAGCTCACCCGGGGGGCTGAGCGCCGGGGAGCTGTTTTTT. The rearrangement joins TRBV11-2 to TRBJ2-2; a weak D match, TRBD2 (7 bases). The V end lost 4 bases, the J end lost 6 bases, and 18 bases lay between the germline ends. This CDR3 has 16 residues. Germline V gene sequence: CDR1 SGHAT, CDR2 FQNNGV. Together with reference TRBV11-2 and TRBJ2-2, the CDR3 gives the full variable domain: EAGVAQSPRYKIIEKRQSVAFWCNPISGHATLYWYQQILGQGPKLLIQFQNNGVVDDSQLPKDRFSAERLKGVDSTLKIQPAKLEDSAVYLCASSSPGGLSAGELFFGEGSRLTVL.

The chain couples TRBV6-5 to TRBJ1-1; 9 bases are shared with TRBD1. The CDR3 is 19 residues long. Trimming cost V 6 bases and J 0 bases; bases outside gene matches: 17. Germline CDR1 and CDR2: MNHEY and SVGAGI. The DNA for the CDR3 is TGTGCCAGCAGATACGTTCCGGGACAGGGAAGGACCATGAACACTGAAGCTTTCTTT. This translates into CASRYVPGQGRTMNTEAFF.

V and J are TRBV5-8 and TRBJ1-5; tentatively, D is TRBD1 (6 bases). Trimming shortened V by 0 bases and J by 1 base, and 17 bases separated the two germline ends. The CDR3 runs to 18 residues. CDR1 and CDR2 (germline): SGHTS, YDEGEE. In DNA, the CDR3 is TGTGCCAGCAGCTTGGCCGTGGGCAGGGGCGTCAGCAATCAGCCCCAGCATTTT. Its translation: CASSLAVGRGVSNQPQHF. Full variable domain (missing parts from reference TRBV5-8 and TRBJ1-5): EAGVTQSPTHLIKTRGQQATLRCSPISGHTSVYWYQQALGLGLQFLLWYDEGEERNRGNFPPRFSGRQFPNYSSELNVNALELEDSALYLCASSLAVGRGVSNQPQHFGDGTRLSIL.

This chain connects TRBV7-2 to TRBJ2-3; the D gene is possibly TRBD2 (6 bases). Germline values: CDR1 SGHTA, CDR2 FQGNSA. Trimming pared 5 bases from V and 4 bases from J, leaving 22 bases between. There are 17 residues in the CDR3. The CDR3 loop is CASSPPVWGRRADTQYF. CDR3 in DNA: TGTGCCAGCAGCCCACCCGTCTGGGGGAGGAGGGCAGATACGCAGTATTTT.

The rearrangement joins TRBV5-6 to TRBJ2-1, with 7 positions matching TRBD1. The CDR3 loop spans 14 amino acids. Germline V gene lookup returns CDR1 SGHDT and CDR2 YYEEEE. J lost 7 bases, V lost 4 bases, and 8 bases had no gene match. The CDR3 loop reads CASSTRDRTNEQFF. The CDR3 coding sequence is TGTGCCAGCAGCACAAGGGACAGAACAAATGAGCAGTTCTTC.

This clonotype was counted a few times. The junction departs from germline at one end; a sequencing error may be responsible. CDR3: CASSFSGRPAGYTF. Here the CDR3 DNA reads TGTGCCAGCAGTTTTAGTGGCAGGCCGGCCGGCTACACTTTC. V usage is TRBV12-3 or TRBV12-4 and J usage is TRBJ1-2; the D is unclear. The CDR3 runs to 14 residues.

In this sample, this clonotype turned up a few times. V is TRBV30 and J is TRBJ2-5; D might be TRBD1 (5 bases). This CDR3 is 13 amino acids long. Germline assignment: CDR1 GTSNPN and CDR2 SVGIG (reference sequence). Trimming took 3 bases from V and 5 from J, leaving 13 bases between them. CDR3 sequence (DNA): TGTGCCTGGAGGAAACAGGATGGGGAGACCCAGTACTTC. This sequence encodes CAWRKQDGETQYF.

This clonotype was detected a few times. This chain joins TRBV6-2 or TRBV6-3 and TRBJ2-7; 8 positions match TRBD2. Germline V gene data show CDR1 as MNHEY and CDR2 as SVGEGT. The CDR3 spans 14 residues. V lost 6 bases and J lost 5; bases outside the gene matches: 9. This CDR3 is CASSRPGLVNEQYF. CDR3 sequence (DNA): TGTGCCAGCAGCCGACCGGGACTAGTCAACGAGCAGTACTTC.